This TCR beta chain was sequenced in a study of blood T cell repertoires in COVID-19. From germline, CDR1 is SGHNT and CDR2 YYREEE (reference sequence). The CDR3 spans 13 residues. V was cut by 4 bases and J by 2 bases, with 10 bases left in between. Libraries were prepared by immunoSEQ multiplex PCR; TCRdb keeps only in-frame clonotypes and omits some of them. The sample has under 550,000 clones; around 90% are singletons. The V gene is TRBV5-4, the J gene TRBJ2-7; a possible D gene is TRBD1 (5 bases). The clonotype was recovered from a man aged 18 to 30 with COVID-19, enrolled during active disease. The sample consisted of peripheral blood. The CDR3 loop is CASSQSRAYEQYF. CDR3 in DNA: TGTGCCAGCAGCCAGTCCAGGGCCTACGAGCAGTACTTC.